This paragraph covers one T cell receptor (beta chain) sequence. Its target is not known. From germline, CDR1 is SGHRS and CDR2 YFSETQ. V dropped 0 bases and J dropped 4; count of bases not matched to a gene: 4. CDR3 size: 15 residues. The data belong to a study of beta chain features in type 1 diabetes. General observations from the study: All four CD4+ subsets of Type 1 diabetes patients contained TCRB CDR3s that were moderately but significantly shorter.

Every isolated RNA sample was fully reverse transcribed, so sequencing captured expressed TCRB transcripts. Sequenced by immunoSEQ multiplex PCR; TCRdb stores in-frame clones only, minus some. The repertoire holds 250,000 to 300,000 clones, with around 24% as singletons. Specimen: naive CD4+ T cells from blood. The rearrangement joins TRBV5-1 to TRBJ2-1; 7 bases fit TRBD2. The TCR originated in a woman under 40 with type 1 diabetes. CDR3 sequence: CASSLASGAYNEQFF. CDR3 nucleotides: TGCGCCAGCAGCTTGGCGAGCGGGGCTTACAATGAGCAGTTCTTC. The variable domain in full, completed from reference TRBV5-1 and TRBJ2-1, reads KAGVTQTPRYLIKTRGQQVTLSCSPISGHRSVSWYQQTPGQGLQFLFEYFSETQRNKGNFPGRFSGRQFSNSRSEMNVSTLELGDSALYLCASSLASGAYNEQFFGPGTRLTVL.